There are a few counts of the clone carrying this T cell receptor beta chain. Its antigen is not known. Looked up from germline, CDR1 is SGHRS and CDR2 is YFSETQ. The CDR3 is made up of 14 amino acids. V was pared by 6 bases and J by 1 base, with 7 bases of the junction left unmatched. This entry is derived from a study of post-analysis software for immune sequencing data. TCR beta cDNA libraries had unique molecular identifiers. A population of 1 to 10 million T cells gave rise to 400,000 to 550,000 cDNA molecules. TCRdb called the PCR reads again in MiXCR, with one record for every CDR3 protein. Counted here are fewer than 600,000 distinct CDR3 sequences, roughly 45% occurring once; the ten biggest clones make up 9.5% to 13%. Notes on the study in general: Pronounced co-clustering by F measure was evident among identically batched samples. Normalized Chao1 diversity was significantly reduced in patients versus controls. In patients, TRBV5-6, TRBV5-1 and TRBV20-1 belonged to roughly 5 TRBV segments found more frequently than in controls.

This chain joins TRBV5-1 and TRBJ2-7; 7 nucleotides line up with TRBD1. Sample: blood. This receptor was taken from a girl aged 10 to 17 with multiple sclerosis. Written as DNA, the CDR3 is TGCGCCAGCACGGGACAGTCTGGTTCCTACGAGCAGTACTTC. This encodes CASTGQSGSYEQYF.